This T cell receptor beta chain derives from a study of early T cells in non-severe SARS-CoV-2 infection. Study-wide context: From unsorted whole blood, bulk RNA was sequenced, and the chains remained unpaired.

Individually, cDNA molecules had unique molecular identifiers attached to them. TCRdb re-derived calls from the 5' RACE reads in MiXCR, one entry per CDR3 protein. Altogether roughly 20,000 distinct CDR3 sequences are present, less than 4.5% being singletons, with the ten largest covering almost 1.5%. The CDR3 length is 16 residues. J lost 1 base, V lost 5 bases, and 11 bases had no gene match. The germline gives CDR1 SGHNT, CDR2 YYREEE (reference sequence). The receptor was derived from an adult who was a healthcare worker with PCR-confirmed SARS-CoV-2 infection or an uninfected control (not recorded which). Material: whole blood. The gene calls are TRBV5-4 and TRBJ1-1; TRBD1 aligns across 7 bases. The CDR3 region has the DNA TGTGCCAGCAGTCGTTCGACCGGGACAGCGAACACTGAAGCTTTCTTT. Encoded protein: CASSRSTGTANTEAFF.